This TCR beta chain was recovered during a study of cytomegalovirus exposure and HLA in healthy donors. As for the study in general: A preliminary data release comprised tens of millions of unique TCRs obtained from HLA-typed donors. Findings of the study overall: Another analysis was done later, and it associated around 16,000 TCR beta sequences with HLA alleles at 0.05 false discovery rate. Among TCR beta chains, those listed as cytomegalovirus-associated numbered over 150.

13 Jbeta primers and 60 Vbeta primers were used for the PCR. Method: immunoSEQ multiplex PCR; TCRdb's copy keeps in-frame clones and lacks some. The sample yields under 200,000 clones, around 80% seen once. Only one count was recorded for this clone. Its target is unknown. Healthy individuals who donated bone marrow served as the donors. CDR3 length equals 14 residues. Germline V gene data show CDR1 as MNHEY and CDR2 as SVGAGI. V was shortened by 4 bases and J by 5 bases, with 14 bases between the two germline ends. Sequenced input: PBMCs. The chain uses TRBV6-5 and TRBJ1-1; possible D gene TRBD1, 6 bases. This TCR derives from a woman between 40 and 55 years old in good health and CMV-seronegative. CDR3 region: CASSFNRVGTEAFF. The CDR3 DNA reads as TGTGCCAGCAGTTTCAACAGGGTAGGGACTGAAGCTTTCTTT.